The rows below give T cell receptor beta chains drawn from one sample of a study of blood T cell repertoires in COVID-19. Only in-frame clones appear in the TCRdb table, and some are missing; sequencing was by immunoSEQ multiplex PCR. There are 200,000 or so clones in the sample; 70% to 85% occur only once, and 6.5% to 7% lies in the top ten. The sample taken for sequencing was peripheral blood. The receptor source for this set is a human donor with acute or convalescent COVID-19. The donor label of this sample is uncertain. Each CDR3 is given with its conserved first and last residue. D genes are given only for firm matches. Expanded clones are given a class, and other clones once, few, many or no size at all.

clone_size: NA
d_call: TRBD2
v_call: TRBV14
j_call: TRBJ2-7
cdr3_nt: TGTGCCAGCAGCCATCCGTGGGGGGGGTTCTACGAGCAGTACTTC
cdr3_aa: CASSHPWGGFYEQYF

clone_size: NA
d_call: TRBD1
v_call: TRBV5-1
j_call: TRBJ1-2
cdr3_nt: TGCGCCAGCAGCACTGGGACAGGTGACTATGGCTACACCTTC
cdr3_aa: CASSTGTGDYGYTF

clone_size: NA
d_call: TRBD2
v_call: TRBV18
j_call: TRBJ2-5
cdr3_nt: TGTGCCAGCTCACCAAAACTAGCGGTCCAAGAGACCCAGTACTTC
cdr3_aa: CASSPKLAVQETQYF

clone_size: NA
d_call: NA
v_call: TRBV7-9
j_call: TRBJ1-5
cdr3_nt: TGTGCCAGCAGCCTAGGGGCAGGGGATCAGCCCCAGCATTTT
cdr3_aa: CASSLGAGDQPQHF

clone_size: NA
d_call: TRBD2
v_call: TRBV28
j_call: TRBJ2-7
cdr3_nt: TGTGCCAGCAGTTTTCATCTAGCGGACCTCTCATACGAGCAGTACTTC
cdr3_aa: CASSFHLADLSYEQYF

clone_size: once
d_call: NA
v_call: TRBV7-2
j_call: TRBJ1-5
cdr3_nt: TGTGCCAGCAGCTCTCAGAGCAATCAGCCCCAGCATTTT
cdr3_aa: CASSSQSNQPQHF

clone_size: once
d_call: TRBD2
v_call: TRBV19
j_call: TRBJ2-1
cdr3_nt: TGTGCCACCCTGACCCGGCTAGCGGGAACTGTTGAGCAGTTCTTC
cdr3_aa: CATLTRLAGTVEQFF

clone_size: NA
d_call: NA
v_call: TRBV11-3
j_call: TRBJ2-2
cdr3_nt: TGTGCCAGCAGCTTAGAACCGGTTGCCGGGGAGCTGTTTTTT
cdr3_aa: CASSLEPVAGELFF

clone_size: NA
d_call: NA
v_call: TRBV6-5
j_call: TRBJ1-1
cdr3_nt: TGTGCCAGCAGGAGAGTTATGAACACTGAAGCTTTCTTT
cdr3_aa: CASRRVMNTEAFF

clone_size: few
d_call: TRBD2
v_call: TRBV6-6
j_call: TRBJ2-1
cdr3_nt: TGTGCCAGCAGTTACTCAGGGCGGGAGACCTACAATGAGCAGTTCTTC
cdr3_aa: CASSYSGRETYNEQFF

clone_size: NA
d_call: NA
v_call: TRBV6-5
j_call: TRBJ2-2
cdr3_nt: TGTGCCAGCAGTAACTATCTCACCGGGGAGCTGTTTTTT
cdr3_aa: CASSNYLTGELFF

clone_size: NA
d_call: NA
v_call: TRBV7-9
j_call: TRBJ1-6
cdr3_nt: TGTGCCAGCAGCCACCAAGACTGGAGAAAACCCCTCCACTTT
cdr3_aa: CASSHQDWRKPLHF

clone_size: NA
d_call: TRBD1
v_call: TRBV28
j_call: TRBJ1-4
cdr3_nt: TGTGCCAGCAGTTCGACAGGGCTTGCAACTAATGAAAAACTGTTTTTT
cdr3_aa: CASSSTGLATNEKLFF

clone_size: NA
d_call: NA
v_call: TRBV2
j_call: TRBJ1-1
cdr3_nt: TGTGCCAGCACAGAGCAGGCATTGAACACTGAAGCTTTCTTT
cdr3_aa: CASTEQALNTEAFF

clone_size: NA
d_call: NA
v_call: TRBV14
j_call: TRBJ2-1
cdr3_nt: TGTGCCAGCAGCCCCCTAGTACGCAATGAGCAGTTCTTC
cdr3_aa: CASSPLVRNEQFF

clone_size: NA
d_call: TRBD2
v_call: TRBV7-9
j_call: TRBJ2-7
cdr3_nt: TGTGCCAGCAGCTTATCTAGCGGATCCTACGAGCAGTACTTC
cdr3_aa: CASSLSSGSYEQYF

clone_size: NA
d_call: NA
v_call: TRBV7-2
j_call: TRBJ2-3
cdr3_nt: TGTGCCAGCACCTTGGGGGCCGGCACAGATACGCAGTATTTT
cdr3_aa: CASTLGAGTDTQYF

clone_size: NA
d_call: NA
v_call: TRBV28
j_call: TRBJ1-1
cdr3_nt: TGTGCCAGCAGCGCGGGCATGAACACTGAAGCTTTCTTT
cdr3_aa: CASSAGMNTEAFF

clone_size: NA
d_call: NA
v_call: TRBV10-3
j_call: TRBJ2-6
cdr3_nt: TGTGCCACCGCGGCCGGGGCTGGGGCCAACGTCCTGACTTTC
cdr3_aa: CATAAGAGANVLTF

clone_size: few
d_call: TRBD2
v_call: TRBV6-5
j_call: TRBJ2-5
cdr3_nt: TGTGCCAGCAGTTACGATTCTCTAGCGGGATTCGAGACCCAGTACTTC
cdr3_aa: CASSYDSLAGFETQYF

clone_size: NA
d_call: NA
v_call: TRBV19
j_call: TRBJ1-2
cdr3_nt: TGTGCCAGTAGTATCTATGGCTATGGCTACACCTTC
cdr3_aa: CASSIYGYGYTF

clone_size: NA
d_call: TRBD1
v_call: TRBV29-1
j_call: TRBJ2-7
cdr3_nt: TGCAGCGTTGATCGGACAGGGGGCAGCGAGCAGTACTTC
cdr3_aa: CSVDRTGGSEQYF

clone_size: NA
d_call: NA
v_call: TRBV5-1
j_call: TRBJ1-4
cdr3_nt: TGCGCCAGCAGCTTGGCCGCAGGGGCATCTGAAAAACTGTTTTTT
cdr3_aa: CASSLAAGASEKLFF

clone_size: NA
d_call: NA
v_call: TRBV6-1
j_call: TRBJ2-3
cdr3_nt: TGTGCCAGCAGAGAACGCAGGGGAGACCCAGATACGCAGTATTTT
cdr3_aa: CASRERRGDPDTQYF

clone_size: NA
d_call: NA
v_call: TRBV19
j_call: TRBJ1-1
cdr3_nt: TGTGCCAGTAGTATAAAAGGAGGGAGTCTTGAAGCTTTCTTT
cdr3_aa: CASSIKGGSLEAFF

clone_size: NA
d_call: TRBD1
v_call: TRBV9
j_call: TRBJ2-1
cdr3_nt: TGTGCCAGCAGCATTGGACAGGGTTTTGTCCACAATGAGCAGTTCTTC
cdr3_aa: CASSIGQGFVHNEQFF

clone_size: NA
d_call: TRBD2
v_call: TRBV10-3
j_call: TRBJ2-3
cdr3_nt: TGTGCCATCAGTGAGTCCCCTAGCGGGAGGGTTGGAGCAGATACGCAGTATTTT
cdr3_aa: CAISESPSGRVGADTQYF

clone_size: few
d_call: NA
v_call: TRBV7-9
j_call: TRBJ1-6
cdr3_nt: TGTGCCAGCAGCCCTGGGGGGGACCTAACACCCCTCCACTTT
cdr3_aa: CASSPGGDLTPLHF

clone_size: NA
d_call: TRBD2
v_call: TRBV7-9
j_call: TRBJ2-7
cdr3_nt: TGTGCCAGCAGCTTACTAGCGGACTCCTACGAGCAGTACTTC
cdr3_aa: CASSLLADSYEQYF

clone_size: NA
d_call: TRBD1
v_call: TRBV19
j_call: TRBJ1-2
cdr3_nt: TGTGCCAGTAGCGTGGACAGGAGTGGTGGCTACACCTTC
cdr3_aa: CASSVDRSGGYTF

clone_size: NA
d_call: NA
v_call: TRBV9
j_call: TRBJ2-6
cdr3_nt: TGTGCCAGCAGCGTTTCCGGGTCGCGCTCTGGGGCCAACGTCCTGACTTTC
cdr3_aa: CASSVSGSRSGANVLTF

clone_size: NA
d_call: NA
v_call: TRBV15
j_call: TRBJ2-7
cdr3_nt: TGTGCCACCAGCAGAGGCCCGTCGCGGCACTCCTACGAGCAGTACTTC
cdr3_aa: CATSRGPSRHSYEQYF

clone_size: NA
d_call: TRBD2
v_call: TRBV6-5
j_call: TRBJ2-3
cdr3_nt: TGTGCCAGCATGGCGGGAGGTTCCCTAGATACGCAGTATTTT
cdr3_aa: CASMAGGSLDTQYF